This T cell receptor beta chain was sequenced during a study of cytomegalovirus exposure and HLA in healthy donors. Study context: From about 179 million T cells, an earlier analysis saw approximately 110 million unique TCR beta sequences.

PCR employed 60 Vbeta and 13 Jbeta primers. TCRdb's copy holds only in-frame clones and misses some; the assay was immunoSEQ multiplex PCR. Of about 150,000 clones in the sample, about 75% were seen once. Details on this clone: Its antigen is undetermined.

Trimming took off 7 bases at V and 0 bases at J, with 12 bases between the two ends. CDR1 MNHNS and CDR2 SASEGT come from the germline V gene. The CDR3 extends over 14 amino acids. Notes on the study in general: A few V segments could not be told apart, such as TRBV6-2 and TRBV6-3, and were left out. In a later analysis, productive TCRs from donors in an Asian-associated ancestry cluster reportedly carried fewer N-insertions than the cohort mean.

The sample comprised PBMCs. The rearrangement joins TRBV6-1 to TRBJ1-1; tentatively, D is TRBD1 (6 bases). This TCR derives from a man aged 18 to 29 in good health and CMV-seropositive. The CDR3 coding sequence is TGTGCCAGCAACCCGAGGGGGATGAACACTGAAGCTTTCTTT. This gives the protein CASNPRGMNTEAFF.